This T cell receptor (beta chain) was documented in a study of T cells after yellow fever vaccination. Whole-study results and caveats: Most primary-vaccination clones recurred post-booster (roughly 96% CD4, more than 85% CD8).

They built TCR cDNA with 5'RACE template switching, a step that put in a universal primer site and UMIs. TCRdb redid the calling of the 5' RACE reads with MiXCR, one entry per CDR3 protein. Of about 310,000 distinct CDR3 sequences listed, around 3.6% are singletons. This clonotype showed up many times. As yet, its antigen is unknown. V shed 0 bases, J shed 1 base, and the junction held 1 base outside the gene matches. This CDR3 contains 15 residues. The germline V gene encodes CDR1 SGHTA and CDR2 FQGNSA. The sequence came from a man aged 18 to 29 who received the YFV17D yellow fever vaccine. This specimen consisted of PBMCs, obtained on the day of the yellow fever booster vaccination. The chain is built from TRBV7-2 and TRBJ2-7; 9 nucleotides line up with TRBD1. The CDR3 spells CASSLAGQGSYEQYF. The CDR3 DNA is TGTGCCAGCAGCTTAGCGGGACAGGGTTCCTACGAGCAGTACTTC. Looking up the rest from reference TRBV7-2 and TRBJ2-7 gives the full variable domain: GAGVSQSPSNKVTEKGKDVELRCDPISGHTALYWYRQSLGQGLEFLIYFQGNSAPDKSGLPSDRFSAERTGGSVSTLTIQRTQQEDSAVYLCASSLAGQGSYEQYFGPGTRLTVT.